This T cell receptor (beta chain) was documented in a study of blood T cell repertoires in COVID-19. Study summary: Both acute and convalescent COVID-19 samples were obtained from the United States, Italy and Spain.

The data were produced by immunoSEQ multiplex PCR, yet TCRdb's version contains in-frame clones alone and is incomplete. Among some 96,000 clones listed, about nine tenths were seen once. Germline CDR1 and CDR2: MDHEN and SYDVKM. The CDR3 contains 13 residues. J gave up 7 bases and V 6 bases, and 5 bases lay outside the gene matches. This clone was counted once. Sequences were obtained from peripheral blood. The chain employs TRBV28 and TRBJ2-3, with 9 nucleotides matching TRBD1. The TCR was taken from a man aged 55 to 69 with acute or convalescent COVID-19. CDR3 sequence reads: CASSETGGNTQYF. In DNA form, the CDR3 reads TGTGCCAGCAGCGAGACAGGGGGAAATACGCAGTATTTT.